This T cell receptor (beta chain) was captured in a study of cytomegalovirus exposure and HLA in healthy donors (dated by TCRdb to 2016 to 2017). Broadly, across the study: An earlier analysis of 587 of the donors reported 250 to 300 Gb of sequence data and roughly 100 million unique TCR beta sequences from 150 million to 200 million T cells. Around 320 gigabases of sequencing data and approximately 84 million unique TCR sequences were included in an early release covering 500 to 750 HLA-typed donors. Of the roughly 400 genotyped donors, around 81% fell in the genetic ancestry cluster associated with self-reported Caucasian donors. The study was designed to test whether signatures of past pathogen exposure could be identified by cataloging public T cell receptors. Using immunosequencing, the study profiled T cell repertoires from roughly 650 subjects and related those repertoires to cytomegalovirus serostatus. Along with the roughly 710-subject first cohort, a separate validation cohort of over 90 different subjects was used. The study combined high-throughput TCR immunosequencing, statistical association of individual TCRs with disease status, and machine learning to predict cytomegalovirus infection status. A later analysis re-analyzed previously published TCR beta repertoires from approximately 700 donors and added high-resolution HLA genotyping to study TCR occurrence patterns. The later analysis used no new phenotypic data to find candidate immune exposures, relying instead on TCR beta sequences and their occurrence across donors. To decide whether each TCR beta V gene segment behaved as functional or pseudogenic, an earlier analysis of 587 of the donors relied on high-throughput TCR beta sequencing. Donor age, sex, ethnicity and CMV serostatus were collected together with the repertoire data. Genome-wide SNP genotypes for about 65% of the roughly 670 donors were used in a later genetic analysis, which treated that subset as a discovery cohort. Every discovery cohort repertoire had been produced on one sequencing platform. Class I and class II HLA loci were covered by the typing at four-digit resolution. The number of donors typed differed by locus, with roughly 620-640 for A, B, C, DRB1 and DQB1, more than 500 for DQA1, 606 for DPA1, and approximately 470 for DPB1. A handful of DR-DQ haplotypes were handled as single units for association and clustering because linkage in the cohort was strong. On average, roughly 200,000 unique TCR beta nucleotide sequences were sequenced per donor among about 400 genotyped donors of the cohort, with approximately 18% of those sequences being non-productive.

V sheds 2 bases and J sheds 11 bases, leaving 16 bases between their ends. The CDR3 has 15 amino acids, counting the end cysteine and phenylalanine. Just the 45-base CDR3 DNA is kept, in frame starting at base 1. CDR1 and CDR2 were assigned from the germline V gene as MNHNS and SASEGT. Overall study results and their limits: Presence/absence analyses assumed roughly uniform sequencing depth across donors, an assumption that may not hold. Most TCR sequences were seen in very few donors, while some public TCRs were found in many individuals. A group of highly shared sequence variants was considered likely to be a technical artifact of the sequencing pipeline. A further reported finding was that TCR beta sequences accurately predicted the HLA-A and HLA-B alleles for most subjects in the first cohort. The authors suggested that the approach could potentially be extended to other disease states and immunological phenotypes. In a later analysis, HLA-associated TCR beta chains showed more clonal expansion and lower generation probabilities than non-associated chains that were equally common. The classifier was reported to diagnose cytomegalovirus status with high specificity and sensitivity in both the original cohort and the validation cohort. The study listed 150 to 200 TCR beta chains as associated with cytomegalovirus. Correlated functional status among segregating V segments might be attributable to linkage disequilibrium, but an unknown experimental factor could not be ruled out. In a later analysis, TCR association rates were found to vary across HLA loci, with the most associated TCRs seen for DRB1 alleles and the fewest for HLA-C alleles. In a later genetic analysis, a missense DCLRE1C variant was associated with V-gene and J-gene trimming of TCR beta chains, and the association was replicated in an independent cohort. In vitro tests confirmed that three of the cytomegalovirus-associated TCR beta chains recognize cytomegalovirus antigens. The 87-base-pair reads could not distinguish some IMGT-functional V segments, including TRBV6-2 and TRBV6-3, so those segments were excluded. The earlier analysis of 587 of the donors excluded seventeen rarely observed V segments, including chromosome 9 orphons, because counts were too low. A later analysis found that most CMV-associated TCR beta chains appeared HLA-restricted, with HLA associations seemingly driven largely by CMV exposure. Only TCR beta chains were sequenced in this cohort, and the absence of alpha or paired-chain data limited detectable features. When HLA alleles, especially DR and DQ, strongly co-occurred, TCR associations were difficult to assign to individual alleles. The only immune exposure information available for the cohort was CMV serostatus. According to a later genetic analysis, donors in an Asian-associated ancestry cluster had fewer N-insertions in productive TCRs than the roughly 670-donor mean. According to a later analysis, parvovirus B19, influenza, CMV and Epstein-Barr virus appeared linked to several top co-occurrence clusters. Specific HLA alleles were associated with 15,000 to 20,000 TCR beta sequences at a false discovery rate of 0.05 in a later analysis. An earlier analysis of approximately 540 of the donors showed that most TCR beta V segments appeared in productive rearrangements either about 87% or about 30% of the time, which broadly matched IMGT annotations. Because HLA typing was missing for some donors at each locus, association tests included only the typed subset.

This clone was found once. What antigen it recognizes has not been identified. Per-nucleotide qualities are absent, and no much larger clonotype sits a single base away. The cohort was made up of 650 to 700 healthy bone marrow donors. At the time of sampling, all cohort members were nominally healthy, though unrecorded immune exposures were likely present. The donor was CMV seropositive and was included in the group of 250 to 300 seropositive cohort members. A peripheral blood sample was collected from each donor, and TCR beta sequencing was performed on peripheral blood mononuclear cells. The Qiagen DNeasy Blood Extraction Kit was used to extract genomic DNA from the blood cell samples. Receptor libraries were prepared by the immunoSEQ multiplex PCR assay. For the multiplex PCR, a mixture combining 60 forward primers for TCR Vbeta segments and 13 reverse primers for TCR Jbeta segments was used. The CDR3 region of rearranged TCR beta genes was amplified from genomic DNA with a multiplex PCR assay. Amplified TCR beta libraries were sequenced as 87-base-pair reads on the Illumina HiSeq System. The paper's processing steps were these. A later analysis counted approximately 76 million unique TCR beta chains across the roughly 700 repertoires, and 9 million to 14 million of these chains were shared by at least two donors. Raw reads were error-corrected and collapsed into unique sequences with a nearest-neighbor algorithm that merged closely related sequences to remove PCR and sequencing errors. Alignment of CDR3 sequences to IMGT reference sequences was used to assign V, D and J gene segments. For a sequence to be retained, at least a six-nucleotide match to both a V gene segment and a J gene segment was required. A rearrangement was called productive if the CDR3 had no stop codons and remained in frame with V and J, and every other rearrangement was called non-productive. CDR3 was defined according to IMGT convention as the region running from the second conserved V-encoded cysteine to the conserved J-encoded phenylalanine. In an earlier analysis of around 570 of the donors, sequences lacking an unambiguous match to a single V gene segment were excluded. An earlier analysis of some 610 of the donors called V segments functional above 56.7% productive rearrangements and segregating when the between-donor standard deviation exceeded 5%. A statistical classification framework was developed to diagnose cytomegalovirus status using the catalog of TCR beta chain sequences. In a later analysis, TCR nucleotide sequences were compared against IMGT/GENE-DB human TR gene sequences so that V and J genes could be assigned. The TCRdist pipeline was used in a later analysis to assign CDR3 sequences and most-parsimonious VDJ recombination scenarios. A later analysis defined each TCR beta chain by its CDR3 amino acid sequence plus V-gene family, and excluded reads lacking a unique V-gene family. To address suspected cross-contamination and a sequencing artifact, a later analysis removed around 600 highly shared, low-generation-probability nucleotide sequences. In a later analysis, a clonal expansion index was calculated for each public chain from normalized within-repertoire ranks of inferred template counts. In a later analysis, generation probabilities were computed using a VDJ recombination model fitted to out-of-frame rearrangements, and the results were checked against IGoR. In a later analysis, TCR-TCR, TCR-HLA and TCR-CMV co-occurrence was scored with hypergeometric tests, and a repertoire-size bias correction was applied to TCR pairs. To estimate false discovery rates, a later analysis permuted the HLA or CMV assignments 20 times. In a later analysis, co-occurring TCRs were grouped with DBSCAN, and TCRdist sequence similarity was added when clustering was performed within HLA-allele-positive subsets. Repertoires with fewer than 30,000 or more than 120,000 public chains, plus five repertoires with anomalous nucleotide sharing, were excluded from co-occurrence clustering. TCRdb holds this immuneACCESS table with in-frame rearrangements only. Some clones are missing; in checked studies, unresolved V genes explain under half, and the rest has no known cause. From that table come the V and J calls and clone size; the DNA was used to work out D and trimming. Present in this sample are roughly 110,000 clones, approximately 74% of which were seen just once. The ten largest clonotypes hold around 15% of the sample.

This sequence originates from a woman aged 40 to 55 in good health and CMV-seropositive. The sample comprised PBMCs. This sequence uses TRBV6-1 and TRBJ1-6; the D gene is possibly TRBD1, with 5 bases matching. The nucleotides are TGTGCCAGCAGTGAATTAGACAGATTCAATGCACCCCTCCACTTT. Its coded protein is CASSELDRFNAPLHF.